What follows are 18 T cell receptor beta chains derived from one specimen sequenced in a study of a mutant IDH1 vaccine in newly diagnosed glioma. Generated by immunoSEQ multiplex PCR, the TCRdb table keeps only in-frame clones and is missing some. This table has tens of thousands of clones, more than 80% appearing once. Documented time point: week 47, end of study. Doses consisted of 300 ug of mutant IDH1 20-mer peptide each, paired with topical imiquimod. Their antigens remain unidentified. Material: PBMCs, obtained from a glioma patient whose treatment included an IDH1 peptide vaccine. All receptors derive from a man aged 40-49 years with glioma.

The chain has TRBV11-2 and TRBJ1-2; 7 nucleotides agree with TRBD1. The length of the CDR3 is 14 residues. With 1 base clipped from V and 8 bases from J, the junction kept 7 bases outside the gene matches. Germline CDR1 reads SGHAT; CDR2 reads FQNNGV. The CDR3 loop is CASSLGYRGVGYTF. The CDR3 nucleotides read TGTGCCAGCAGCTTAGGGTACAGGGGAGTCGGCTACACCTTC.

This chain connects TRBV4-2 to TRBJ1-1, with D perhaps matching TRBD1 (6 bases). The V end was cut by 4 bases, the J end by 6 bases, with 12 bases between. The length of the CDR3 is 13 residues. Germline assignment: CDR1 LGHNA and CDR2 YNFKEQ. The CDR3 region is CASSRGRGAEAFF. The CDR3 bases are TGTGCCAGCAGCCGAGGCAGGGGTGCTGAAGCTTTCTTT.

Concerning this clone: Other DNA sequences within the sample encode an identical CDR3. The CDR3 loop is CASSPRTEGEKLFF. In nucleotides, the CDR3 is TGCGCCAGCAGCCCTCGGACGGAGGGCGAAAAACTGTTTTTT. The chain is built from TRBV5-1 and TRBJ1-4; no reliable D call. Trimming took off 4 bases at V and 8 bases at J, with 15 bases between the two ends. Germline loops: CDR1 SGHRS, CDR2 YFSETQ. This CDR3 spans 14 amino acids.

This chain links TRBV4-1 with TRBJ1-6, with 11 bases identical to TRBD1. With V trimmed by 4 bases and J by 7 bases, 0 bases remained unmatched. The CDR3 is 14 amino acids. Germline V lookup: CDR1 MGHRA, CDR2 YSYEKL. As DNA, the CDR3 is TGCGCCAGCAGCCGGGACAGGGGGAATTCACCCCTCCACTTT. It is translated as CASSRDRGNSPLHF.

The chain joins TRBV28 to TRBJ2-1; either TRBD1 or TRBD2 may fit D (5 bases each). The ends were cut back, 7 bases at V and 7 bases at J, with 14 bases in the middle. The CDR3 loop spans 13 amino acids. CDR1 MDHEN and CDR2 SYDVKM come from the germline V gene. Here the CDR3 DNA reads TGTGCCAGCACCGCTTGGGGGAGTAATGAGCAGTTCTTC. It specifies CASTAWGSNEQFF.

This chain links TRBV5-4 with TRBJ2-7; 7 nucleotides line up with TRBD1. CDR1 SGHNT and CDR2 YYREEE come from the germline V gene (reference sequence). Trimming at V came to 4 bases and at J to 3 bases, leaving 4 bases not matched to a gene. This CDR3 spans 13 amino acids. In DNA form, the CDR3 reads TGTGCCAGCAGCGGCGGACAGGACTACGAGCAGTACTTC. Translated: CASSGGQDYEQYF.

The J gene is TRBJ2-7, the V gene TRBV6-5; TRBD1 matches 8 bases. The CDR3 totals 13 residues. The V gene's germline CDR1 is MNHEY and CDR2 SVGAGI. V dropped 6 bases and J dropped 3; count of bases not matched to a gene: 4. Written as DNA, the CDR3 is TGTGCCAGCAGGCCTACAGGGGGCTACGAGCAGTACTTC. It translates to CASRPTGGYEQYF.

The chain links TRBV11-3 to TRBJ1-1, with a weak D call TRBD1 (5 bases). The CDR3 consists of 13 residues. CDR1 SGHNT and CDR2 YENEEA come from the germline V gene. V was pared by 5 bases and J by 5 bases, with 12 bases between. CDR3 loop: CASSQGGETEAFF. In DNA, the CDR3 is TGTGCCAGCAGCCAGGGCGGAGAAACTGAAGCTTTCTTT.

V is TRBV9 and J is TRBJ1-3, with D tentatively TRBD1 (6 bases). This CDR3 region has 14 residues. Germline CDR1 is SGDLS and CDR2 is YYNGEE. Between the trimmed V and J ends, which lost 10 bases and 4 bases, there was a span of 18 bases. Here the CDR3 DNA reads TGTGCCTCCGGAGGGGGGGCGCCCGGAAACACCATATATTTT. Translated: CASGGGAPGNTIYF.

The chain joins TRBV29-1 to TRBJ2-1; D remains ambiguous. The V end lost 3 bases, the J end lost 7 bases, and 7 bases lay between the germline ends. Germline CDR1 reads SQVTM; CDR2 reads ANQGSEA. This CDR3 region has 11 residues. The CDR3 loop is CSVDLWNEQFF. In nucleotides, the CDR3 is TGCAGCGTTGATTTATGGAATGAGCAGTTCTTC.

The chain combines TRBV5-4 with TRBJ2-5; TRBD1 is a possible D gene (6 bases). Germline assignment: CDR1 SGHNT and CDR2 YYREEE (reference sequence). CDR3 length: 14 residues. V lost 4 bases and J 3 bases, leaving 13 bases between the germline ends. CDR3 sequence: CASSRRTVEETQYF. The CDR3 DNA is TGTGCCAGCAGCCGACGGACAGTAGAAGAGACCCAGTACTTC.

This rearrangement joins TRBV5-8 to TRBJ1-5, with 9 positions matching TRBD1. With 4 bases clipped from V and 5 bases from J, the junction kept 10 bases outside the gene matches. Germline loops: CDR1 SGHTS, CDR2 YDEGEE. The length of the CDR3 is 16 residues. In DNA, the CDR3 is TGTGCCAGCAGCCGGGACAGGGAATATATCGATCAGCCCCAGCATTTT. Protein: CASSRDREYIDQPQHF.

The chain employs TRBV19 and TRBJ2-2; D may correspond to TRBD1 or TRBD2 (6 bases each). CDR3 length equals 19 residues. Germline CDR1 and CDR2: LNHDA and SQIVND (reference sequence). The ends were cut back, 0 bases at V and 1 base at J, with 18 bases in the middle. In nucleotides, the CDR3 is TGTGCCAGTAGTATAGAAGGGTCGGGGGCCAGAGGGAACACCGGGGAGCTGTTTTTT. This sequence encodes CASSIEGSGARGNTGELFF.

This chain joins TRBV27 and TRBJ2-1; possibly TRBD2 for D (5 bases). The CDR3 runs to 11 residues. Between the trimmed V and J ends, which lost 5 bases and 9 bases, there was a span of 8 bases. From germline, CDR1 is MNHEY and CDR2 SMNVEV (reference sequence). The DNA of the CDR3 is TGTGCCAGCAGTGAGGGCTTTGAGCAGTTCTTC. Its protein product is CASSEGFEQFF.

The genes are TRBV7-2 and TRBJ2-1; 10 bases are shared with TRBD1. Germline trimming cut 5 bases from V and 10 bases from J; bases unmatched to any gene: 2. Germline values: CDR1 SGHTA, CDR2 FQGNSA. The CDR3 extends over 12 amino acids. For the CDR3, the DNA is TGTGCCAGCAGCCCGGACAGGGGGGAGCAGTTCTTC. Its protein is CASSPDRGEQFF.

The rearrangement joins TRBV7-3 to TRBJ2-1; 9 positions agree with TRBD2. CDR3 length: 15 residues. CDR1 is SGHTA and CDR2 is FQGTGA in the germline V gene. V was pared by 4 bases and J by 4 bases, with 5 bases of the junction left unmatched. As DNA, the CDR3 is TGTGCCAGCAGCTCCAGGCTAGCGGGGTACAATGAGCAGTTCTTC. Encoded protein: CASSSRLAGYNEQFF.

This rearrangement joins TRBV16 to TRBJ1-2; D is possibly TRBD1 (6 bases). Deletions cut 6 bases from V and 2 bases from J, with 10 bases between. This CDR3 contains 13 residues. Germline V gene data show CDR1 as KGHSY and CDR2 as FQNENV. The CDR3 DNA follows: TGTGCCAGCAGTGAGGGGGGAAACTATGGCTACACCTTC. Its translation is CASSEGGNYGYTF. Full variable domain (outside the CDR3, taken from reference TRBV16 and TRBJ1-2): GEEVAQTPKHLVRGEGQKAKLYCAPIKGHSYVFWYQQVLKNEFKFLISFQNENVFDETGMPKERFSAKCLPNSPCSLEIQATKLEDSAVYFCASSEGGNYGYTFGSGTRLTVV.

This clone was seen just once. This chain joins TRBV7-9 and TRBJ2-1; TRBD2 matches at 7 bases. This CDR3 has 19 amino acids. V lost 0 bases to trimming and J lost 3 bases; unmatched junction nucleotides: 14. The germline CDR1 and CDR2 sequences are SEHNR and FQNEAQ (reference sequence). The CDR3 is CASSLALTSISGYYNEQFF. The CDR3 DNA sequence: TGTGCCAGCAGCTTAGCCCTGACTAGCATCAGTGGGTACTACAATGAGCAGTTCTTC.